Listed below are T cell receptor beta chains from one sample, sequenced in a study of blood T cell repertoires in COVID-19. Profiled with immunoSEQ multiplex PCR; TCRdb holds only in-frame clones, not every one. Here the sample spans about 210,000 clones, approximately 91% being singletons. The source material was peripheral blood. These receptors came from a man aged 18 to 30 with active or convalescent COVID-19. The CDR3 runs from the conserved cysteine through the conserved F or W. A D gene is named only where the DNA matches it firmly. Size values are once, few and many counts, or a class for expanded clones, and some rows have none.

TRBV30	-	TRBJ1-1	TRBD1	TGTGCCTGGAGTAAATTAGGACAGGGAATTTTGATTGAAGCTTTCTTT	CAWSKLGQGILIEAFF
TRBV30	-	TRBJ2-7	TRBD1	TGTGCCTGGAGTGTCATCAACGCAGACAGGGTCGAGCAGTACTTC	CAWSVINADRVEQYF
TRBV6-1	few	TRBJ2-7	-	TGTGCCAGCAGTGAGGGGCCGGGACAACAATACGAGCAGTACTTC	CASSEGPGQQYEQYF
TRBV12-3/TRBV12-4	-	TRBJ2-7	TRBD1	TGTGCCAGCGGACAGGGGCCCGTGAGGCAGTACTTC	CASGQGPVRQYF
TRBV13	-	TRBJ2-2	-	TGTGCCAGCAGCTCCCGGGATTACACCGGGGAGCTGTTTTTT	CASSSRDYTGELFF
TRBV12-3/TRBV12-4	-	TRBJ1-2	-	TGTGCCAGCAGGACGGGAGGCAGGGTTGGCTACACCTTC	CASRTGGRVGYTF
TRBV19	once	TRBJ2-3	-	TGTGCCAAAACGGGGCGGGGTCGGTCCACAGATACGCAGTATTTT	CAKTGRGRSTDTQYF
TRBV5-4	-	TRBJ2-5	-	TGTGCCAGCAGCTTGCAGGGCAGCCAAGAGACCCAGTACTTC	CASSLQGSQETQYF
TRBV19	-	TRBJ1-5	-	TGTGCCAGTAGTATAATTGGGCAGACTAGCAATCAGCCCCAGCATTTT	CASSIIGQTSNQPQHF
TRBV27	-	TRBJ1-6	TRBD1	TGTGCCAGCAGCCAAAACCTGCAGGGGGTCGGTAATTCACCCCTCCACTTT	CASSQNLQGVGNSPLHF
TRBV5-6	-	TRBJ2-7	TRBD2	TGTGCCAGCAGCTTGGGGTTAGCGGGGGGCATTCATAGCGAGCAGTACTTC	CASSLGLAGGIHSEQYF
TRBV6-5	once	TRBJ2-7	-	TGTGCCAGCAGTTACTCCTCCGCGACTTCCTACGAGCAGTACTTC	CASSYSSATSYEQYF
TRBV19	-	TRBJ2-6	TRBD1	TGTGCCAGTAGTCCACAGGGACAGAGCTCTGGGGCCAACGTCCTGACTTTC	CASSPQGQSSGANVLTF
TRBV7-3	few	TRBJ1-2	-	TGTGCCAGCAGCTCCCAATGGACAGCTAACTATGGCTACACCTTC	CASSSQWTANYGYTF
TRBV7-9	-	TRBJ1-3	-	TGTGCCAGCAGCTCCCATCGTCCAGACAGAAACCAGGGAAACACCATATATTTT	CASSSHRPDRNQGNTIYF
TRBV30	-	TRBJ2-2	-	TGTGCCTGGAGTGTATACCAGACCGGGGAGCTGTTTTTT	CAWSVYQTGELFF
TRBV7-3	-	TRBJ2-7	TRBD2	TGTGCCAGCGCCGCGACTGGCGGGAGTTACGAGCAGTACTTC	CASAATGGSYEQYF
TRBV7-3	-	TRBJ1-1	-	TGTGCCAGCAGCACAGGGACCGTTAACACTGAAGCTTTCTTT	CASSTGTVNTEAFF
TRBV5-1	-	TRBJ1-1	-	TGCGCCAGCAGACTGGACATCAACACTGAAGCTTTCTTT	CASRLDINTEAFF
TRBV4-2	-	TRBJ1-5	-	TGTGCCAGCAGCCAAGAAATAAACAGGGAGTCGCCCCAGCATTTT	CASSQEINRESPQHF
TRBV7-9	-	TRBJ2-3	-	TGTGCCAGCAGCCCGAGGGAGGTTTCAGATACGCAGTATTTT	CASSPREVSDTQYF
TRBV7-2	-	TRBJ1-4	TRBD1	TGTGCCAGCAGCTCCGGGACAGGGGAAATGGAAAAACTGTTTTTT	CASSSGTGEMEKLFF
TRBV19	-	TRBJ1-1	TRBD1	TGTGCCAGTAGTATCAGGGGGCCGAACACTGAAGCTTTCTTT	CASSIRGPNTEAFF
TRBV27	-	TRBJ1-5	-	TGTGCCAGCAGTGCAGGGATTGGGGGCAATCAGCCCCAGCATTTT	CASSAGIGGNQPQHF
TRBV11-3	-	TRBJ2-7	-	TGTGCCAGCAGCCGCGGGCAACCCTACGAGCAGTACTTC	CASSRGQPYEQYF
TRBV6-1	-	TRBJ2-1	TRBD1	TGTGCCAGCAGTGAAGCAGGGGACAGGGTATATGAGCAGTTCTTC	CASSEAGDRVYEQFF
TRBV5-1	-	TRBJ1-1	-	TGCGCCAGCAGCTTGGACCCGAGGTCTGAAGCTTTCTTT	CASSLDPRSEAFF
TRBV3-1/TRBV3-2	-	TRBJ2-1	TRBD2	TGTGCCAGCAGCCATAACAGCGGGGGGGCCTATGAGCAGTTCTTC	CASSHNSGGAYEQFF
TRBV10-3	once	TRBJ1-2	-	TGTGCCATCAGTGATGGGGGGGCTTATGGCTACACCTTC	CAISDGGAYGYTF
TRBV2	-	TRBJ2-2	-	TGTGCCAGCAGTACCCGACAGGCCGGGGAGCTGTTTTTT	CASSTRQAGELFF
TRBV20-1	-	TRBJ1-1	-	TGCAGTGCTAGTGGCAGCCAAGGGCGGGCTAACCCTGAAGCTTTCTTT	CSASGSQGRANPEAFF
TRBV7-2	-	TRBJ1-2	TRBD1	TGTGCCAGCAGCATGGGACAGGGAGTGCTTGGCTACACCTTC	CASSMGQGVLGYTF
TRBV28	-	TRBJ1-2	-	TGTGCCAGCAGTTTACAGGGGAAAAAAACCCTCGGCTACACCTTC	CASSLQGKKTLGYTF
TRBV19	-	TRBJ1-2	-	TGTGCCAGTAGTTCCGGGGTCCGCTATGGCTACACCTTC	CASSSGVRYGYTF
TRBV11-1	-	TRBJ1-2	-	TGTGCCAGCAGCTTAGATTGGGCCAGTGGCTACACCTTC	CASSLDWASGYTF
TRBV12-3/TRBV12-4	-	TRBJ1-4	-	TGTGCCAGCAGTTTTATAGTCGAAAAACTGTTTTTT	CASSFIVEKLFF
TRBV6-5	few	TRBJ1-2	-	TGTGCCAGCAGTTACCCAGGGGAGCGTGGCTACACCTTC	CASSYPGERGYTF
TRBV5-6	-	TRBJ1-5	TRBD1	TGTGCCAGCAGCTTTCAGGGGGTTAGCCAGCCCCAGCATTTT	CASSFQGVSQPQHF
TRBV9	-	TRBJ2-2	-	TGTGCCAGCAGCGCAACCGGGACATACGGTATGGTCGGCGGCACCGGGGAGCTGTTTTTT	CASSATGTYGMVGGTGELFF
TRBV5-1	-	TRBJ2-1	-	TGCGCCAGCACCCTCTCGAGCCCCCGCAACAATGAGCAGTTCTTC	CASTLSSPRNNEQFF
TRBV30	once	TRBJ2-7	TRBD1	TGTGCCTGGAGTACGGTCGTGACAGGGAGCGAGCAGTACTTC	CAWSTVVTGSEQYF